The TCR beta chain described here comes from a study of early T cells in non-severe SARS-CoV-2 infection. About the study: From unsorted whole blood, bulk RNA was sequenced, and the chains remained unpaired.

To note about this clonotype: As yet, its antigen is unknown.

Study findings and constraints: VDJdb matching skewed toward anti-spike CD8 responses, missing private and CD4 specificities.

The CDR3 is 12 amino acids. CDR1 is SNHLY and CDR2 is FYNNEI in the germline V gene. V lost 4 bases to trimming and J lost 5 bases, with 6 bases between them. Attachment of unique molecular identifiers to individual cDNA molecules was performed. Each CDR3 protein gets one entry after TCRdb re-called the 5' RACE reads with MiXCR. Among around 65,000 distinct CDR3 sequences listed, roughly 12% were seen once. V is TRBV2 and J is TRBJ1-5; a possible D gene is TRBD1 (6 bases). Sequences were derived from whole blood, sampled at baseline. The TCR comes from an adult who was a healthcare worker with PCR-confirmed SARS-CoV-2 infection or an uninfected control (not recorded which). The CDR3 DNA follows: TGTGCCAGCAGTGGGGGGCATCAGCCCCAGCATTTT. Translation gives CASSGGHQPQHF.